Listed here are 11 T cell receptor beta chains from one sample, sequenced in a study of OX40 agonist ivuxolimab in advanced cancers. Generated by immunoSEQ multiplex PCR, the TCRdb table keeps only in-frame clones and is missing some. Of 33,000 or so clones in the sample, 87% were seen once. Sequencing was performed on CD4+ or CD8+ T cells sorted from blood, taken in a trial of the OX40 agonist ivuxolimab. The origin of the receptors is an adult with an advanced solid tumor such as melanoma, head and neck, liver or kidney cancer.

The rearrangement links TRBV10-3 to TRBJ2-3; 8 nucleotides align to TRBD2. This CDR3 comprises 14 residues. V was pared by 5 bases and J by 2 bases, with 3 bases of the junction left unmatched. Germline V CDR1 and CDR2: ENHRY, SYGVKD. The CDR3: CAISPTSATDTQYF. CDR3 nucleotides: TGTGCCATCAGTCCGACTAGCGCCACAGATACGCAGTATTTT.

The chain has TRBV5-1 and TRBJ2-6; 8 bases line up with TRBD1. Germline V CDR1 and CDR2: SGHRS, YFSETQ. The CDR3 is 20 residues long. J gave up 2 bases and V 0 bases, and 13 bases lay outside the gene matches. As DNA, the CDR3 is TGCGCCAGCAGCTTGGCCGTAGCGAGACAGGGGACACCTGGGGCCAACGTCCTGACTTTC. Protein: CASSLAVARQGTPGANVLTF.

The chain employs TRBV5-1 and TRBJ1-6; D is possibly TRBD1 (5 bases). Trimming pared 6 bases from V and 10 bases from J, leaving 14 bases between. The germline CDR1 and CDR2 sequences are SGHRS and YFSETQ. This CDR3 comprises 13 residues. CDR3 nucleotides: TGCGCCAGCATGGGACTATCGGGCTCACCCCTCCACTTT. This codes for CASMGLSGSPLHF. The full variable domain, rest sourced from reference TRBV5-1 and TRBJ1-6, is KAGVTQTPRYLIKTRGQQVTLSCSPISGHRSVSWYQQTPGQGLQFLFEYFSETQRNKGNFPGRFSGRQFSNSRSEMNVSTLELGDSALYLCASMGLSGSPLHFGNGTRLTVT.

Only a few counts were recorded for this clone. The chain joins TRBV10-1 to TRBJ1-1; D uncertain. The CDR3 is made up of 13 amino acids. Germline V gene data show CDR1 as WNHNN and CDR2 as SYGVQD (reference sequence). Trimming removed 2 bases at V and 0 bases at J, with 4 bases between. CDR3 coding DNA: TGCGCCAGCAGTGAGAGGGTGAACACTGAAGCTTTCTTT. Translation gives CASSERVNTEAFF.

The chain combines TRBV2 with TRBJ1-5; D not certain. Trimming left V 3 bases short and J 0 bases short, with 12 bases between. The CDR3 runs 16 residues. Looked up from germline, CDR1 is SNHLY and CDR2 is FYNNEI. CDR3 coding DNA: TGTGCCAGCAGTGAGGAGGCGGGTCTTAGCAATCAGCCCCAGCATTTT. It specifies CASSEEAGLSNQPQHF.

The rearrangement joins TRBV4-2 to TRBJ2-1, with TRBD2 identical over 7 bases. This CDR3 contains 18 residues. Germline V gene sequence: CDR1 LGHNA, CDR2 YNFKEQ. The junction had 13 bases not matched to a gene; V was cut back by 0 bases and J by 5 bases. For the CDR3, the DNA is TGTGCCAGCAGCCAAGATATTGCTGGGACTACGTCCCACAATGAGCAGTTCTTC. This encodes CASSQDIAGTTSHNEQFF.

The sample holds a few counts of this clone. J is TRBJ2-6 and V is TRBV5-1; no clear D gene. The CDR3 loop spans 17 amino acids. Germline V gives CDR1 SGHRS, CDR2 YFSETQ. The V end lost 0 bases, the J end lost 0 bases, and 10 bases lay between the germline ends. The CDR3 region is CASSLALGFSGANVLTF. The CDR3 DNA sequence: TGCGCCAGCAGCTTGGCCCTCGGCTTCTCTGGGGCCAACGTCCTGACTTTC.

This clone has only one observation. The chain recombines TRBV5-4 with TRBJ2-5, with D perhaps TRBD1 (6 bases). Germline V CDR1 and CDR2: SGHNT, YYREEE (reference sequence). V lost 0 bases to trimming and J lost 1 base, with 7 bases between them. This CDR3 has 14 amino acids. The CDR3 region has the DNA TGTGCCAGCAGCTTGGACAGGGTCCAAGAGACCCAGTACTTC. Translating it yields CASSLDRVQETQYF.

The chain couples TRBV7-6 to TRBJ2-7; a possible D gene is TRBD1 (6 bases). This CDR3 is built from 16 residues. With 4 bases removed from V and 0 bases from J, the gap between germline ends came to 16 bases. Germline CDR1 SGHVS, CDR2 FNYEAQ. CDR3 DNA sequence: TGTGCCAGCAGCTCCCTCGTGGGGGCCGACTCCTACGAGCAGTACTTC. Its translation is CASSSLVGADSYEQYF.

This chain uses TRBV28 with TRBJ2-2; TRBD1 might be the D (6 bases). The CDR3 loop spans 19 amino acids. V lost 5 bases, J lost 1 base, and 23 bases lay in between. In germline, CDR1 is MDHEN, CDR2 SYDVKM. This chain's CDR3 is CASSPRPSGHFLNTGELFF. The CDR3 DNA follows: TGTGCCAGCAGTCCCCGCCCCTCGGGACATTTCCTGAACACCGGGGAGCTGTTTTTT.

The gene calls are TRBV14 and TRBJ1-2, with D uncertain. The CDR3 consists of 11 residues. V lost 3 bases and J lost 8, with 7 bases in between. Germline V gene data show CDR1 as SGHDN and CDR2 as FVKESK. CDR3 coding DNA: TGTGCCAGCAGCCAGGGAAGGGGCTACACCTTC. It specifies CASSQGRGYTF.